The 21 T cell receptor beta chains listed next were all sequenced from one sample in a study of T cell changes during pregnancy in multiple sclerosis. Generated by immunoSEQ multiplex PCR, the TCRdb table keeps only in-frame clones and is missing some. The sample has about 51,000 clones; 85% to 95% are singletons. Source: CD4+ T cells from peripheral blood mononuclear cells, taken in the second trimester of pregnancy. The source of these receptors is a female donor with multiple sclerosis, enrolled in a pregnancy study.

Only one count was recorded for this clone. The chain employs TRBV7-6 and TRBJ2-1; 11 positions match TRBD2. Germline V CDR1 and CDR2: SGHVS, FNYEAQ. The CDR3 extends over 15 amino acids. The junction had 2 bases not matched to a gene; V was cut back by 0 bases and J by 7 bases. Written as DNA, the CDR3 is TGTGCCAGCAGCTTAGCTAGCGGGGGGGCGAATGAGCAGTTCTTC. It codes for CASSLASGGANEQFF.

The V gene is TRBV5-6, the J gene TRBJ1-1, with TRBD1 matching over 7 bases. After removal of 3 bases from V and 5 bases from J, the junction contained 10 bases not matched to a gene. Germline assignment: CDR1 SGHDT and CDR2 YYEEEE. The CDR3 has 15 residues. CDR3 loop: CASSSEQGRRTEAFF. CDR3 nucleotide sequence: TGTGCCAGCAGCTCGGAACAGGGGCGGAGAACTGAAGCTTTCTTT.

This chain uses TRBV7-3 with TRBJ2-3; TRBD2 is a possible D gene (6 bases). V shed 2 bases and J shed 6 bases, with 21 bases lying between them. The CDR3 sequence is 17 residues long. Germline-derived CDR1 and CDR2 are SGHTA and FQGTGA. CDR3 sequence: CASSLLGGQSLGDTQYF. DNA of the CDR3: TGTGCCAGCAGCTTATTAGGAGGGCAATCCCTCGGGGATACGCAGTATTTT.

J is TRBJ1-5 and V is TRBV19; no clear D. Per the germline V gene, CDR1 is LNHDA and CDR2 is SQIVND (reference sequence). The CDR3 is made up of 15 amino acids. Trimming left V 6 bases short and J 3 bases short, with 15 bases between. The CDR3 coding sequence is TGTGCCAGTAGCCCCGGGTCAAACAACAATCAGCCCCAGCATTTT. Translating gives CASSPGSNNNQPQHF.

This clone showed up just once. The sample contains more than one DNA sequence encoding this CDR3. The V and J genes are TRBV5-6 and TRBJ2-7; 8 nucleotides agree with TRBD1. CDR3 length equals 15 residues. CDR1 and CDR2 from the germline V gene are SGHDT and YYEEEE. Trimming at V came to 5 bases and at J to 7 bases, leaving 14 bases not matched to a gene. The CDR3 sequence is CASSPSLTGEDEQYF. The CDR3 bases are TGTGCCAGCAGTCCCAGCCTGACAGGGGAAGATGAGCAGTACTTC.

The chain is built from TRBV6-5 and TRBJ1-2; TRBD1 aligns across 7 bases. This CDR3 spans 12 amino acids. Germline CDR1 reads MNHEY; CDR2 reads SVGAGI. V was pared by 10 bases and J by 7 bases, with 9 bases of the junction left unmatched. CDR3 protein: CATRGGRVGYTF. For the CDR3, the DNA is TGTGCCACACGAGGGGGCAGGGTTGGCTACACCTTC.

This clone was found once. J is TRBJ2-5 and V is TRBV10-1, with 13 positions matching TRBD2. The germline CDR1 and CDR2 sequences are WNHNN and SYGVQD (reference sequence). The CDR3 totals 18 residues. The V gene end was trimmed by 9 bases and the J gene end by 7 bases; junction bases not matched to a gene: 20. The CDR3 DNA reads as TGCGCCAGAACGGACCCCGGACTAGCGGGGGCTTGTTGGTGGACCCAGTACTTC. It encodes CARTDPGLAGACWWTQYF.

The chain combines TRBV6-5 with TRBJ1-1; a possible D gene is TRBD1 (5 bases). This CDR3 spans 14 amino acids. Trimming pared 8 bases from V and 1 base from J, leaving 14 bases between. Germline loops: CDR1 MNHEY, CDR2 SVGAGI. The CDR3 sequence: CASRWRGANTEAFF. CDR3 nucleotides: TGTGCCAGCCGGTGGAGGGGCGCGAACACTGAAGCTTTCTTT.

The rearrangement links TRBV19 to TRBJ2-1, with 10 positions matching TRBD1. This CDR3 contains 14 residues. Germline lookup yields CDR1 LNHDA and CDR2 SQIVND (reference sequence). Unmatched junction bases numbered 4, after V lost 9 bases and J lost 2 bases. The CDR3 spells CASTGTGAYNEQFF. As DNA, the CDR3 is TGTGCCAGCACCGGGACAGGGGCCTACAATGAGCAGTTCTTC.

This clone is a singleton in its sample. CDR3: CASSLLLEYTF. In DNA, the CDR3 is TGTGCCAGCAGCTTACTTTTGGAGTACACCTTC. The rearrangement links TRBV5-4 to TRBJ1-2; D ambiguous. Germline CDR1 and CDR2: SGHNT and YYREEE (reference sequence). This CDR3 has 11 residues. The V and J ends lost 2 bases and 11 bases respectively, with 10 bases between them.

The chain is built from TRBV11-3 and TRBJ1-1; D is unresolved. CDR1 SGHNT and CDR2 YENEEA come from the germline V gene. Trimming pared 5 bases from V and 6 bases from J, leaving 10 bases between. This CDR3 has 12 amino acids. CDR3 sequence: CASSPGGPEAFF. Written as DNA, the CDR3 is TGTGCCAGCAGCCCGGGAGGTCCTGAAGCTTTCTTT.

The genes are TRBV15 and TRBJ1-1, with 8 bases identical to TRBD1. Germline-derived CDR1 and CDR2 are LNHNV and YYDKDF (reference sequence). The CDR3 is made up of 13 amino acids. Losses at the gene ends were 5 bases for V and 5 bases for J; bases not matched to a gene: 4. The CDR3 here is CATSRDRGTEAFF. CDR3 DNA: TGTGCCACCAGCCGTGACAGGGGTACTGAAGCTTTCTTT.

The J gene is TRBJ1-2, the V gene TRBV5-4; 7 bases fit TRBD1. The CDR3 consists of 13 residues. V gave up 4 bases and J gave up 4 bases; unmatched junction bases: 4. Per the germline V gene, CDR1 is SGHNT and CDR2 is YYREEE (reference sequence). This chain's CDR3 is CASSGDSLYGYTF. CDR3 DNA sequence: TGTGCCAGCAGCGGGGACAGCCTCTATGGCTACACCTTC.

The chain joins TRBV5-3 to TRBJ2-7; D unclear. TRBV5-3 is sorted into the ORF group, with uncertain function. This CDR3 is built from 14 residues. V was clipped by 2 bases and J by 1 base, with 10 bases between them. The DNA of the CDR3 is TGTGCCAGAAGCTTCAAAAAGGAGTCCTACGAGCAGTACTTC. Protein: CARSFKKESYEQYF.

The chain's CDR3 is CASSFRQGGNTIYF. The CDR3 nucleotides are TGTGCCAGCAGTTTCAGACAGGGTGGAAACACCATATATTTT. The chain joins TRBV6-5 to TRBJ1-3; 7 positions match TRBD1. Germline-derived CDR1 and CDR2 are MNHEY and SVGAGI. The CDR3 loop spans 14 amino acids. The junction had 3 bases not matched to a gene; V was cut back by 4 bases and J by 3 bases.

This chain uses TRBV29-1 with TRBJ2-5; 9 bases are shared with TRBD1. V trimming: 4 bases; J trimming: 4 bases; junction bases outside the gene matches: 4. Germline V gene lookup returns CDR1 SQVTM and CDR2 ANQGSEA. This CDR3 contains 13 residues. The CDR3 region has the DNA TGCAGCGTTGTGGGACAGGGAGGAGAGACCCAGTACTTC. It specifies CSVVGQGGETQYF. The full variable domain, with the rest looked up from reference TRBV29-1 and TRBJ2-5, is SAVISQKPSRDICQRGTSLTIQCQVDSQVTMMFWYRQQPGQSLTLIATANQGSEATYESGFVIDKFPISRPNLTFSTLTVSNMSPEDSSIYLCSVVGQGGETQYFGPGTRLLVL.

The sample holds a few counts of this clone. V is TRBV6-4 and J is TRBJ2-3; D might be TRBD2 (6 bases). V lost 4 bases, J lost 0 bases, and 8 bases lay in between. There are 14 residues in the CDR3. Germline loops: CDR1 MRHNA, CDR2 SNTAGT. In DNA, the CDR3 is TGTGCCAGCAGTGCCGGGACTAGCACAGATACGCAGTATTTT. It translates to CASSAGTSTDTQYF.

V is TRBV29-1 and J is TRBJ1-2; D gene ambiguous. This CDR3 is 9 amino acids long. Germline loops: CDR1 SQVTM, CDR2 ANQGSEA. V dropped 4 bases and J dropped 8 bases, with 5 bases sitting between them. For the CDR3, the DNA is TGCAGCGTTGCCCCAGGCTACACCTTC. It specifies CSVAPGYTF.

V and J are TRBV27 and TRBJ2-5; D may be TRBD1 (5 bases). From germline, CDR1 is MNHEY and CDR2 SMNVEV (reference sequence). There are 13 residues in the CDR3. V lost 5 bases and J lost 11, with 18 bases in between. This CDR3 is CASSPRPREEQYF. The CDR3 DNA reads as TGTGCCAGCAGTCCACGACCCAGGGAAGAGCAGTACTTC.

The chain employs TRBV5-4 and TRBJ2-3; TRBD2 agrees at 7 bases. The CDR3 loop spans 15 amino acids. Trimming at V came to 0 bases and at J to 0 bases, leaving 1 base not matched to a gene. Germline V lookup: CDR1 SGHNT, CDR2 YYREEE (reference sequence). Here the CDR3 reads CASSLGGLSTDTQYF. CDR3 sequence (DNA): TGTGCCAGCAGCTTGGGGGGACTAAGCACAGATACGCAGTATTTT.

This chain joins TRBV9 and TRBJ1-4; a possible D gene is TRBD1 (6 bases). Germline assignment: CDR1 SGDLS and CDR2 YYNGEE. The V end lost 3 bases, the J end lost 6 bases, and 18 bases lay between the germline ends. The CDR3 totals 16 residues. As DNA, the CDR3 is TGTGCCAGCAGCGCCTATAAAGGGGGGAGGGATGAAAAACTGTTTTTT. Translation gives CASSAYKGGRDEKLFF.